The text below deals with one TCR beta chain. Its antigen remains unidentified. The data stem from a study of T cell repertoires in cytomegalovirus infection. Study-wide background: Indicated by public TCR beta signatures were CMV infection and matching HLA type. Regarding the study as a whole: Accumulated public TCR beta family frequency recognized individuals carrying CMV together with the relevant HLA.

TCRdb fed the reads into MiXCR, producing one record per CDR3 protein. The profile covers some 920,000 distinct CDR3 sequences, with approximately 31% appearing a single time and around 15% taken by the ten largest. Trimming took off 4 bases at V and 2 bases at J, with 18 bases between the two ends. CDR1 is SGHAT and CDR2 is FQNNGV in the germline V gene. The CDR3 is 17 residues long. The chain carries TRBV11-2 and TRBJ2-1; D tentatively reads TRBD1 or TRBD2 (5 bases each). This TCR was sampled from a human donor in good health (CMV status not recorded). Some clones in this sample may be carry-over from other donors' samples. Sequenced here: cultured CD8+ T cells from PBMCs, sampled from culture after CMV antigen stimulation. The CDR3 spells CASSSGTIIGPYNEQFF. In nucleotides, the CDR3 is TGTGCCAGCAGCTCCGGGACGATCATCGGCCCCTACAATGAGCAGTTCTTC.